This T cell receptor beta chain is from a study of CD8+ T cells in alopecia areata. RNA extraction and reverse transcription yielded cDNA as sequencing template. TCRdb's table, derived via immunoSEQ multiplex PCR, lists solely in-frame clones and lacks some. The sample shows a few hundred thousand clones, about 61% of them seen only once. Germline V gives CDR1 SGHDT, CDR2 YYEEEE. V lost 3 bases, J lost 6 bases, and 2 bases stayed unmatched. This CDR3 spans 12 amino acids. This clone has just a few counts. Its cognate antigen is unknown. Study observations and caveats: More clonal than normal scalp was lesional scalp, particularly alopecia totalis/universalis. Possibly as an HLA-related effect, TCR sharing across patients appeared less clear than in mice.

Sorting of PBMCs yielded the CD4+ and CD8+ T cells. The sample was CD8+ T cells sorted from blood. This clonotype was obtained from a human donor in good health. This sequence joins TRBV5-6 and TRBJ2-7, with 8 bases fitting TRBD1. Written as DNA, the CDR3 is TGTGCCAGCAGCTCCAGGGGGCGCGAGCAGTACTTC. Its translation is CASSSRGREQYF.